This note documents a single T cell receptor (beta chain) sequence. CDR3 length: 16 amino acids. Germline CDR1 is SGHVS and CDR2 is FNYEAQ. V shed 4 bases, J shed 4 bases, and the junction held 10 bases outside the gene matches. Amplification used 60 V beta primers and 13 J beta primers. Generated by immunoSEQ multiplex PCR, the TCRdb table keeps only in-frame clones and is missing some. In the table there are 95,000 to 110,000 clones, roughly 76% of which are singletons. The sample belongs to a study of glioma-infiltrating T cells after dendritic cell vaccination. The source material was blood, sampled before dendritic cell vaccination. This clonotype was obtained from a human donor with glioblastoma. The rearrangement joins TRBV7-6 to TRBJ1-1, with 9 nucleotides matching TRBD1. The CDR3 here is CASSSTGGGQGTEAFF. CDR3 DNA sequence: TGTGCCAGCAGCTCCACAGGGGGCGGCCAAGGCACTGAAGCTTTCTTT.